Listed here is a single T cell receptor beta chain. Original analysis: Scientists estimated how many nucleated cells there were by amplifying reference gene primers. Method: immunoSEQ multiplex PCR; TCRdb's copy keeps in-frame clones and lacks some. That table furnishes V, J and clone size, whereas the DNA furnished D and trimming. The sample contains fewer than 200,000 clones, 75% to 90% of which appear only once. The cohort comprised adults aged about 18 to 100 years residing in some 24 US areas. Among Cohort 3 donors, those recovered had two negative PCRs, clearance, or symptom resolution. V gave up 2 bases and J gave up 1 base, with 12 bases separating them. The germline CDR1 and CDR2 sequences are SNHLY and FYNNEI. The CDR3 covers 16 residues. The sample belongs to a study of blood T cell repertoires in COVID-19. Study information: PBMCs, B-cell-depleted T cells, or T cells provided the cDNA or gDNA that made up the material.

The sample comprised PBMCs or T cells enriched from blood (not recorded which). The chain couples TRBV2 to TRBJ1-5; D not certain. The TCR comes from a woman aged 45-65 years who had recovered from COVID-19. As DNA, the CDR3 is TGTGCCAGCAGTGAAATGGGCAGGAAAAGCAATCAGCCCCAGCATTTT. Its protein is CASSEMGRKSNQPQHF.